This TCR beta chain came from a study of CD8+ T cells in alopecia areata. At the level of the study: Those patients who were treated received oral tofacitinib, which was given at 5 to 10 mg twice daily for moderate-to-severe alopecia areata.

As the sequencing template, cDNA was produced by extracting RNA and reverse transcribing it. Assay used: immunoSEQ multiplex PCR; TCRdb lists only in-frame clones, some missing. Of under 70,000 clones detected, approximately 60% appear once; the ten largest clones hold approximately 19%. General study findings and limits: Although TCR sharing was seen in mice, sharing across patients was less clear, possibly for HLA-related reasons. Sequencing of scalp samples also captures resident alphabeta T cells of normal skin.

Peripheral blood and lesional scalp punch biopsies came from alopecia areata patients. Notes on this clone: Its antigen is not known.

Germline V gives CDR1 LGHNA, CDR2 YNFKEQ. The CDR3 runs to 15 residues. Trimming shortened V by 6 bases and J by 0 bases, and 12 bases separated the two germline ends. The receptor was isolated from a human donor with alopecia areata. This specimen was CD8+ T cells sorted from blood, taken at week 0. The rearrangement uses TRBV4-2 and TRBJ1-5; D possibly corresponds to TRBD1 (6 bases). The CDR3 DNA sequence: TGTGCCAGCAGTCTAGGACAGTATAGCAATCAGCCCCAGCATTTT. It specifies CASSLGQYSNQPQHF.